This TCR beta chain was observed in a study of human T cells and chemical hapten exposure. The CDR3 is 13 residues long. Trimming stripped 2 bases from V and 4 bases from J, with 7 bases between. CDR1 is SGHKS, CDR2 YYEKEE, per germline (reference sequence). This clonotype occurred a few times. TCRdb re-derived calls from the RACE reads in MiXCR, one entry per CDR3 protein. Counted here are fewer than 140,000 distinct CDR3 sequences, 12% occurring once; the ten biggest clones make up around 1.7%. Time point denoted: pre-sensitization, week 0. As for treatment: therapeutic diphenylcyclopropenone sensitization with weekly scalp DPC.

This clonotype was obtained from a woman between 50 and 59 years old with alopecia areata. Some clones in this sample may be carry-over from other donors' samples. V gene TRBV5-5 combines with J gene TRBJ2-1; D is unclear. The sample here was whole blood, taken in connection with sensitization to the hapten diphenylcyclopropenone (DPC). CDR3: CASSFGSYNEQFF. For the CDR3, the DNA is TGTGCCAGCAGCTTTGGCAGTTACAATGAGCAGTTCTTC.